These 6 T cell receptor beta chains share one sample of origin, sequenced in a study of blood T cell repertoires in COVID-19. Sequencing used immunoSEQ multiplex PCR; TCRdb keeps in-frame clones, though not all of them. The table lists about 200,000 clones, about nine tenths of them singletons. Material: peripheral blood. All receptors derive from a man younger than 30 with active or convalescent COVID-19.

The chain has TRBV6-2 or TRBV6-3 and TRBJ2-1; 7 positions agree with TRBD1. J lost 6 bases, V lost 5 bases, and 7 bases had no gene match. CDR1 is MNHEY, CDR2 SVGEGT, per germline. The CDR3 runs to 14 residues. The CDR3 loop reads CASSRDRGFNEQFF. Written as DNA, the CDR3 is TGTGCCAGCAGTCGGGACAGAGGGTTCAATGAGCAGTTCTTC.

The genes are TRBV12-2 and TRBJ1-2; TRBD1, the table's D call, lacks a check against the DNA. TRBV12-2 is a pseudogene segment. The CDR3 runs to 18 residues. As DNA, the CDR3 is TGTGCAAGTCGCTTAGAAGGGACAGGGGAATGTGAGGGAGGTGGCTACACCTTC. Protein product: CASRLEGTGECEGGGYTF.

The chain employs TRBV4-3 and TRBJ2-7; TRBD2 agrees at 8 bases. The length of the CDR3 is 15 residues. The germline V gene encodes CDR1 LGHNA and CDR2 YSLEER. V was clipped by 3 bases and J by 3 bases; unmatched bases: 7. The CDR3 DNA sequence: TGCGCCAGCAGCCAGGAAACCGGGACTAGCTACGAGCAGTACTTC. Its protein product is CASSQETGTSYEQYF.

This chain connects TRBV24-1 to TRBJ1-2, with TRBD1 identical over 8 bases. V lost 5 bases and J lost 2; bases outside the gene matches: 9. The CDR3 spans 16 residues. From germline, CDR1 is KGHDR and CDR2 SFDVKD. This chain's CDR3 is CATSANDRGTNYGYTF. CDR3 DNA sequence: TGTGCCACCAGTGCTAACGACAGGGGAACGAACTATGGCTACACCTTC.

The CDR3: CASSLAPLGDGYTF. In DNA form, the CDR3 reads TGTGCCAGCAGCTTAGCGCCCCTCGGGGATGGCTACACCTTC. The V call is TRBV7-2, the J call TRBJ1-2; D ambiguous. Trimming cost V 0 bases and J 6 bases, with 11 bases left between them. Per germline, CDR1 SGHTA and CDR2 FQGNSA. The CDR3 runs to 14 residues. Together with reference TRBV7-2 and TRBJ1-2, the CDR3 gives the full variable domain: GAGVSQSPSNKVTEKGKDVELRCDPISGHTALYWYRQSLGQGLEFLIYFQGNSAPDKSGLPSDRFSAERTGGSVSTLTIQRTQQEDSAVYLCASSLAPLGDGYTFGSGTRLTVV.

V is TRBV6-1 and J is TRBJ1-2; possible D gene TRBD1, 6 bases. The CDR3 sequence is 15 residues long. The germline V gene encodes CDR1 MNHNS and CDR2 SASEGT. The V gene lost 1 base and the J gene lost 4 bases, with 13 bases spanning the gap. The CDR3 region is CASSEVRQAGYGYTF. The DNA of the CDR3 is TGTGCCAGCAGTGAAGTTAGACAGGCCGGCTATGGCTACACCTTC.